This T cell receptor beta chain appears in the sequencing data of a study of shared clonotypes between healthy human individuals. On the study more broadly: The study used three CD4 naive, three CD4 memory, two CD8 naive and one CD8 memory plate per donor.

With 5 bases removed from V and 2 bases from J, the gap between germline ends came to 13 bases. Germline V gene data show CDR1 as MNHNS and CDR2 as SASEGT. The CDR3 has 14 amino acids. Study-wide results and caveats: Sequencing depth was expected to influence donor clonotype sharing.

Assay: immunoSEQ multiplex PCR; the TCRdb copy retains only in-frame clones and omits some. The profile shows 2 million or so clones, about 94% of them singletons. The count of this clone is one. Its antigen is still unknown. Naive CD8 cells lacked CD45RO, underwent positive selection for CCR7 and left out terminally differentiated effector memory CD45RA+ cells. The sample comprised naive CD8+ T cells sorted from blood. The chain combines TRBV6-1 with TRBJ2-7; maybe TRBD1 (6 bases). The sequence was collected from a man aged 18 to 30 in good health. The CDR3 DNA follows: TGTGCCAGCAGTCCACAGGGCCGGCCCTACGAGCAGTACTTC. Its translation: CASSPQGRPYEQYF.